This is a list of T cell receptor beta chains from one sample in a study of CD8+ T cells in alopecia areata. TCRdb's table, derived via immunoSEQ multiplex PCR, lists solely in-frame clones and lacks some. Counted here are roughly 190,000 clones, 50% to 70% occurring once; the ten biggest clones make up approximately 1.3%. The sample was CD4+ T cells sorted from blood, taken around week 49, from a patient treated with tofacitinib. These receptors all come from a human donor with alopecia areata. Both conserved end residues are part of each CDR3. A D gene is named only where the DNA matches it firmly. Size is omitted from some rows. Given values are once, few, many or a class for expanded clones.

TRBV27	few	TRBJ2-3	-	TGTGCCAGCAGTTCGGTCGCAGATACGCAGTATTTT	CASSSVADTQYF
TRBV27	-	TRBJ1-1	-	TGTGCCAGCAGCCACGCGGTATACGGCCCGGGGACTGAAGCTTTCTTT	CASSHAVYGPGTEAFF
TRBV2	once	TRBJ2-3	-	TGTGCCAGCAGAGGTAGCGGCCAATACACAGATACGCAGTATTTT	CASRGSGQYTDTQYF
TRBV6-5	-	TRBJ1-5	TRBD1	TGTGCCAGCAGTCCCGACAGGGCGAATCAGCCCCAGCATTTT	CASSPDRANQPQHF
TRBV30	-	TRBJ2-6	-	TGTGCCTGGAGGGAGGTATCCGGGGCCAACGTCCTGACTTTC	CAWREVSGANVLTF
TRBV14	-	TRBJ1-6	-	TGTGCCAGCAGCCTACGACAGGTCCCTGATTCACCCCTCCACTTT	CASSLRQVPDSPLHF
TRBV27	-	TRBJ1-2	-	TGTGCCAGCAGTTTGGGCTTGGGGCAGGGCTTGAACTATGGCTACACCTTC	CASSLGLGQGLNYGYTF
TRBV5-6	-	TRBJ2-5	-	TGTGCCAGCAGCTTGGCGGGTAGGGGACAAGAGACCCAGTACTTC	CASSLAGRGQETQYF
TRBV5-6	-	TRBJ1-2	-	TGTGCCAGCAGCAGACCCGGGGCCCGCTATGGCTACACCTTC	CASSRPGARYGYTF
TRBV29-1	-	TRBJ2-7	-	TGCAGCGTTGGGCTCGCCAGGCCCTACGAGCAGTACTTC	CSVGLARPYEQYF
TRBV11-2	-	TRBJ2-1	-	TGTGCCAGCAGCTCTCTACAGGGATTTCGCAATGAGCAGTTCTTC	CASSSLQGFRNEQFF
TRBV2	-	TRBJ1-2	-	TGTGCCAGCCCTAATGGCTACACCTTC	CASPNGYTF
TRBV13	-	TRBJ1-6	-	TGTGCCAGCAGCCTCCATGGGAGCGCCAGCTCACCCCTCCACTTT	CASSLHGSASSPLHF
TRBV19	few	TRBJ1-1	-	TGTGCCAGTAGTATAGATCTTGAGAGGCCCACTGAAGCTTTCTTT	CASSIDLERPTEAFF
TRBV10-3	-	TRBJ2-1	-	TGTGCCATCAGTGAGTCGGTCGGCGACTCCAAGTTCTTC	CAISESVGDSKFF
TRBV5-6	-	TRBJ2-3	-	TGTGCCAGCAGCTTTAGTAAAGATACGCAGTATTTT	CASSFSKDTQYF
TRBV30	many	TRBJ1-5	-	TGTGCCTGGAGCGGAGGGGACAATCAGCCCCAGCATTTT	CAWSGGDNQPQHF
TRBV7-2	-	TRBJ2-5	-	TGTGCCAGCAGCTTCGGCAGGGCGGAGACCCAGTACTTC	CASSFGRAETQYF
TRBV15	-	TRBJ1-2	TRBD1	TGTGCCACCAGCAGAGGGACGGGACAGGGCCCCATCGCCTACACCTTC	CATSRGTGQGPIAYTF
TRBV2	-	TRBJ2-5	-	TGTGCCAGCTCCAGCGGGACATATGAGACCCAGTACTTC	CASSSGTYETQYF
TRBV4-1	-	TRBJ2-4	TRBD1	TGCGCCAGCAGCCAAGGGGACAGTTGGTTTGTTGCCAAAAACATTCAGTACTTC	CASSQGDSWFVAKNIQYF
TRBV10-3	few	TRBJ2-7	TRBD1	TGTGCCATCAGTTCCTCCGGGACAGGGGCCTACGAGCAGTACTTC	CAISSSGTGAYEQYF
TRBV29-1	few	TRBJ2-7	TRBD1	TGCAGCGCCCGACAGGGGAATTACGAGCAGTACTTC	CSARQGNYEQYF
TRBV30	-	TRBJ2-3	TRBD2	TGTGCCTGGAGTGAGGACTTCTCCGGGGGGGATACGCAGTATTTT	CAWSEDFSGGDTQYF
TRBV4-3	-	TRBJ1-2	-	TGCGCCAGCAGCCAAGATGCGGTGGACAGATTTGACTACACCTTC	CASSQDAVDRFDYTF
TRBV5-1	-	TRBJ2-5	-	TGCGCCAGCAGCTTGGCTGGCGGTGTGACCCAGTACTTC	CASSLAGGVTQYF
TRBV11-2	few	TRBJ2-5	-	TGTGCCAGCAGCCAGTCATTCCAAGAGACCCAGTACTTC	CASSQSFQETQYF
TRBV5-5	-	TRBJ2-5	-	TGTGCCAGCAGCTTGGCCCCGAGACAGAACCAAGAGACCCAGTACTTC	CASSLAPRQNQETQYF
TRBV12-5	-	TRBJ2-5	TRBD1	TGTGCTAGTGGTGGACAGGCGAGGGAGACCCAGTACTTC	CASGGQARETQYF
TRBV30	-	TRBJ1-2	-	TGTGCCTGGAGTGTACTAGTTTATCGATCCGGGACTAACTATGGCTACACCTTC	CAWSVLVYRSGTNYGYTF
TRBV5-1	-	TRBJ2-3	TRBD2	TGCGCCAGCAGCCGGGGTGGACTAGCGGACACAGATACGCAGTATTTT	CASSRGGLADTDTQYF
TRBV6-5	-	TRBJ2-1	-	TGTGCCAGCAGTTACTTGGACGCCACAAATGAGCAGTTCTTC	CASSYLDATNEQFF
TRBV11-1	-	TRBJ2-3	TRBD1	TGTGCCAGCAGCCCCGACTCGACAGGGGGAGCGGATACGCAGTATTTT	CASSPDSTGGADTQYF
TRBV4-1	once	TRBJ1-2	-	TGCGCCAGCAGCCAGCGTGAAAATGACAGAACCTATGGCTACACCTTC	CASSQRENDRTYGYTF
TRBV18	-	TRBJ1-1	TRBD1	TGTGCCAGCTCACTTCAGACAGGGCAAGCAACTGAAGCTTTCTTT	CASSLQTGQATEAFF
TRBV2	-	TRBJ1-5	-	TGTGCCAGCAGTGACTCGGTAGGCAATCAGCCCCAGCATTTT	CASSDSVGNQPQHF
TRBV29-1	-	TRBJ2-7	-	TGCAGCGTTTCGTCCCAGGGGTCCGGAGAGCAGTACTTC	CSVSSQGSGEQYF
TRBV29-1	-	TRBJ1-1	TRBD1	TGCAGCGTTCTCACAGGGGTAAACACTGAAGCTTTCTTT	CSVLTGVNTEAFF
TRBV15	-	TRBJ1-6	-	TGTGCCACCAGCAGAGAAAGAATTTACGGATCACCCCTCCACTTT	CATSRERIYGSPLHF
TRBV29-1	few	TRBJ2-3	TRBD2	TGCAGCGTCCGCCGGGAGCGGGGGGCCGGAGATACGCAGTATTTT	CSVRRERGAGDTQYF
TRBV11-2	-	TRBJ1-5	-	TGTGCCAGCAGCCGAGAGTATAGCAATCAGCCCCAGCATTTT	CASSREYSNQPQHF
TRBV5-6	once	TRBJ2-2	-	TGTGCCAGCAGCTTGTTTCGGTACACCGGGGAGCTGTTTTTT	CASSLFRYTGELFF
TRBV4-2	-	TRBJ1-1	-	TGTGCCAGCAGCCGAACAGACAGGACCCTCGACACTGAAGCTTTCTTT	CASSRTDRTLDTEAFF
TRBV11-3	-	TRBJ1-2	-	TGTGCCAGCAGCTTAACTGACGATGGCTACACCTTC	CASSLTDDGYTF
TRBV11-2	-	TRBJ2-1	-	TGTGCCAGCAGCTCGGACGGCTCCTACAATGAGCAGTTCTTC	CASSSDGSYNEQFF
TRBV9	-	TRBJ2-7	TRBD1	TGTGCCAGCAGCGTAGCGGGGACAGGGGCCTACGAGCAGTACTTC	CASSVAGTGAYEQYF
TRBV30	-	TRBJ1-1	-	TGTGCCTGGACACAGGTACAGAACACTGAAGCTTTCTTT	CAWTQVQNTEAFF
TRBV29-1	-	TRBJ2-7	TRBD1	TGCAGCGTTGCTCTGGGACAGGCAACCTACGAGCAGTACTTC	CSVALGQATYEQYF